Listed here are 12 T cell receptor beta chains from one sample, sequenced in a study of blood T cell repertoires in COVID-19 (dated by TCRdb to between 2020 and 2021). Receptor libraries were prepared by the immunoSEQ multiplex PCR assay. TCRdb retrieved this table from immuneACCESS and kept in-frame rearrangements only. Not all clones are present; in checked studies, unresolved V genes account for under half, and no reason is known for the remainder. The sample table records roughly 150,000 clones; around 77% of these occur just once. About 8.6% of the sample is in the top ten clones. The sequenced material came from peripheral blood. These receptor sequences come from a man between 50 and 59 years old with active or convalescent COVID-19.

This clone was counted between two and nine times. The V call is TRBV2, the J call TRBJ2-3; no reliable D call. The CDR3 loop spans 14 amino acids. V was shortened by 7 bases and J by 2 bases, with 13 bases between the two germline ends. Germline V gene data show CDR1 as SNHLY and CDR2 as FYNNEI. The CDR3 nucleotides read TGTGCCAGCATTCCAGGCCGTAACACAGATACGCAGTATTTT. Amino acids: CASIPGRNTDTQYF.

This clone has a count of ten or more. V is TRBV27 and J is TRBJ1-5; D is uncertain. CDR3 length: 13 amino acids. Trimming took off 6 bases at V and 4 bases at J, with 10 bases between the two ends. The V gene's germline CDR1 is MNHEY and CDR2 SMNVEV (reference sequence). The CDR3 DNA follows: TGTGCCAGCAGCGGACTGATGAATCAGCCCCAGCATTTT. Its translation: CASSGLMNQPQHF.

V and J are TRBV6-2 or TRBV6-3 and TRBJ2-2; the D gene is possibly TRBD2 (6 bases). Between the trimmed V and J ends, which lost 6 bases and 2 bases, there was a span of 13 bases. Germline V gene data show CDR1 as MNHEY and CDR2 as SVGEGT. The CDR3 loop spans 15 amino acids. The CDR3 DNA sequence: TGTGCCAGCAGCCTGTATGCGGGAAACACCGGGGAGCTGTTTTTT. This codes for CASSLYAGNTGELFF.

This chain links TRBV10-3 with TRBJ2-1; tentatively, D is TRBD1 (5 bases). Germline V gene data show CDR1 as ENHRY and CDR2 as SYGVKD. The CDR3 contains 13 residues. The germline V and J ends were trimmed by 7 bases and 6 bases, with 13 bases remaining between them. CDR3 DNA sequence: TGTGCCATCACAGGGCGGAATATCAATGAGCAGTTCTTC. The encoded protein is CAITGRNINEQFF.

V usage is TRBV24-1 and J usage is TRBJ2-2, with D perhaps TRBD2 (6 bases). This CDR3 has 17 residues. V was cut by 3 bases and J by 3 bases, with 16 bases left in between. Looked up from germline, CDR1 is KGHDR and CDR2 is SFDVKD. CDR3: CATSDPLGGRYTGELFF. CDR3 DNA: TGTGCCACCAGTGATCCCCTGGGGGGTAGATACACCGGGGAGCTGTTTTTT.

This chain connects TRBV14 to TRBJ1-2, with a weak D call TRBD1 (5 bases). Trimming took off 6 bases at V and 3 bases at J, with 14 bases between the two ends. Germline V gene sequence: CDR1 SGHDN, CDR2 FVKESK. The CDR3 covers 14 residues. The CDR3 loop reads CASRPVGGHYGYTF. The CDR3 DNA follows: TGTGCCAGCAGACCCGTGGGGGGTCACTATGGCTACACCTTC. Based on the CDR3 plus reference TRBV14 and TRBJ1-2, the full variable domain is EAGVTQFPSHSVIEKGQTVTLRCDPISGHDNLYWYRRVMGKEIKFLLHFVKESKQDESGMPNNRFLAERTGGTYSTLKVQPAELEDSGVYFCASRPVGGHYGYTFGSGTRLTVV.

This sequence joins TRBV11-2 and TRBJ2-2, with D possibly being TRBD2 (5 bases). This CDR3 has 14 residues. V lost 8 bases to trimming and J lost 2 bases, with 12 bases between them. From germline, CDR1 is SGHAT and CDR2 FQNNGV. The CDR3 DNA follows: TGTGCCAGCCGGAGGAGCGAAAACACCGGGGAGCTGTTTTTT. This codes for CASRRSENTGELFF.

V gene TRBV28 combines with J gene TRBJ1-2, with 9 bases that match TRBD1. The CDR3 has 12 residues. Germline CDR1 is MDHEN and CDR2 is SYDVKM. Trimming took 10 bases from V and 5 from J; bases not matched to a gene: 5. The CDR3 spells CATTGGIYGYTF. In DNA, the CDR3 is TGTGCCACAACAGGGGGCATTTATGGCTACACCTTC.

The chain carries TRBV10-3 and TRBJ2-7, with 8 bases matching TRBD2. The CDR3 extends over 16 amino acids. Germline CDR1 and CDR2: ENHRY and SYGVKD. The junction had 9 bases not matched to a gene; V was cut back by 0 bases and J by 5 bases. DNA for the CDR3: TGTGCCATCAGTGAGTCGATATCGGGAGGGCCCAACGAGCAGTACTTC. This codes for CAISESISGGPNEQYF.

The chain employs TRBV7-8 and TRBJ2-2, with TRBD2 identical over 7 bases. CDR3 length equals 16 residues. CDR1 and CDR2 (germline): SGHVS, FQNEAQ. V gave up 2 bases and J gave up 6 bases; unmatched junction bases: 9. The CDR3 reads CASSLWTRIDSGELFF. The CDR3 nucleotides are TGTGCCAGCAGCTTATGGACTAGGATCGATTCCGGGGAGCTGTTTTTT. Supplemented by reference TRBV7-8 and TRBJ2-2, the full variable domain reads GAGVSQSPRYKVAKRGQDVALRCDPISGHVSLFWYQQALGQGPEFLTYFQNEAQLDKSGLPSDRFFAERPEGSVSTLKIQRTQQEDSAVYLCASSLWTRIDSGELFFGEGSRLTVL.

The rearrangement uses TRBV5-4 and TRBJ2-1, with TRBD2 identical over 7 bases. V lost 0 bases, J lost 7 bases, and 10 bases stayed unmatched. The CDR3 is made up of 16 amino acids. The germline V gene encodes CDR1 SGHNT and CDR2 YYREEE (reference sequence). The CDR3 DNA reads as TGTGCCAGCAGCTTGGAGGGCGGGAGAATGGGGAATGAGCAGTTCTTC. Translation gives CASSLEGGRMGNEQFF.

The chain couples TRBV27 to TRBJ1-2; TRBD1 matches 8 bases. V lost 4 bases, J lost 6 bases, and 13 bases stayed unmatched. Looked up from germline, CDR1 is MNHEY and CDR2 is SMNVEV (reference sequence). This CDR3 spans 16 amino acids. The CDR3 protein is CASSSFGTGLRDGYTF. CDR3 nucleotides: TGTGCCAGCAGTTCCTTCGGGACAGGCTTAAGGGATGGCTACACCTTC.